Detailed here is one T cell receptor (beta chain). The data originate from a study of blood T cell repertoires in COVID-19. In the authors' workflow: Nucleated cell number was recorded as an estimate derived from reference gene primer amplification. Clones were sequenced by immunoSEQ multiplex PCR, and TCRdb holds only the in-frame ones, with some missing. That table furnishes V, J and clone size, whereas the DNA furnished D and trimming. In the table there are about 78,000 clones, less than 95% of which are singletons. Material: peripheral blood. This clonotype originated in a woman aged 45-60 years in a cohort sampled during active COVID-19.

The chain's CDR3 is CASSLERATDTQYF. CDR3 bases: TGCGCCAGCAGCTTGGAGCGCGCCACAGATACGCAGTATTTT. The J gene is TRBJ2-3, the V gene TRBV5-1, with D uncertain. The CDR3 loop spans 14 amino acids. CDR1 is SGHRS and CDR2 is YFSETQ in the germline V gene. V was pared by 0 bases and J by 2 bases, with 7 bases between.